This TCR beta chain was identified during a study of T cell repertoires in cytomegalovirus infection. Study observations and caveats: Across the ex vivo response, the dominant clonotypes were HLA-C-restricted CMV-specific TCR beta clonotypes.

TCRdb reprocessed the reads via MiXCR and lists one record per CDR3 protein. Of about 240,000 distinct CDR3 sequences listed, 5% to 8.5% are singletons. The sample holds many counts of this clonotype. As yet, its antigen is unknown. Input material: PBMCs. The clonotype originates from a human donor in good health (CMV status not recorded). Some clones in this sample may be carry-over from other donors' samples.

CDR3 in DNA: TGTGCCATCAGCCAAAACAGGGATGGCTACACCTTC. Translating gives CAISQNRDGYTF. The chain combines TRBV10-3 with TRBJ1-2, with D possibly TRBD1 on 6 matching bases. Trimming took 6 bases from V and 6 from J, leaving 11 bases between them. Germline loops: CDR1 ENHRY, CDR2 SYGVKD. The CDR3 sequence is 12 residues long.